This entry is about one TCR beta chain. Trimming stripped 4 bases from V and 6 bases from J, with 13 bases between. Looked up from germline, CDR1 is SGHKS and CDR2 is YYEKEE (reference sequence). The CDR3 extends over 14 amino acids. Profiled with immunoSEQ multiplex PCR; TCRdb holds only in-frame clones, not every one. The data show approximately 120,000 clones, with about 90% seen just once and 1.5% to 2% held by the top ten. The data originate from a study of control samples from healthy donors and cancer patients. Sequencing was performed on blood. This chain joins TRBV5-5 and TRBJ2-2; D not resolved. The sequence was obtained from a man aged 18 to 29 in good health. The CDR3 spells CASSLTFQPGELFF. CDR3 in DNA: TGTGCCAGCAGCCTGACATTCCAGCCCGGGGAGCTGTTTTTT.